The 2 T cell receptor beta chains listed next were all sequenced from one sample in a study of T cell repertoires in cytomegalovirus infection. TCRdb re-called the reads through MiXCR, storing one row per CDR3 protein. This table holds roughly 180,000 distinct CDR3 sequences, about 15% found once. The specimen sequenced was CD8+ T cells from PBMCs. Receptors originate from a human donor in good health (CMV status not recorded). Some clones in this sample may be carry-over from other donors' samples.

The chain recombines TRBV7-3 with TRBJ2-1, with no clear D. This CDR3 region has 15 residues. V lost 2 bases and J 0 bases, leaving 8 bases between the germline ends. Germline assignment: CDR1 SGHTA and CDR2 FQGTGA. CDR3 in amino acids: CASSLLSDSYNEQFF. CDR3 DNA sequence: TGTGCCAGCAGCTTACTTTCGGACTCCTACAATGAGCAGTTCTTC.

The V gene is TRBV6-1, the J gene TRBJ1-4; D unresolved. V was clipped by 2 bases and J by 7 bases, with 11 bases between them. Looked up from germline, CDR1 is MNHNS and CDR2 is SASEGT. There are 14 residues in the CDR3. CDR3 region: CASSELFGSEKLFF. In nucleotides, the CDR3 is TGTGCCAGCAGTGAATTGTTCGGCAGTGAAAAACTGTTTTTT.